This T cell receptor beta chain was sequenced for a study of long-term antiretroviral therapy in people with HIV. It was version v3.0 of the immunoSEQ assay that was run at survey level. Sequencing used immunoSEQ multiplex PCR; TCRdb keeps in-frame clones, though not all of them. Of 15,000 to 20,000 clones in the sample, about 94% were seen once. This CDR3 is 15 amino acids long. Germline trimming cut 6 bases from V and 7 bases from J; bases unmatched to any gene: 8. Germline lookup yields CDR1 MDHEN and CDR2 SYDVKM. The source is a woman aged 50 to 60 with HIV. The rearrangement uses TRBV28 and TRBJ2-5; TRBD2 matches 13 bases. The sample consisted of unsorted PBMCs, taken 6.4 years after starting antiretroviral therapy. CDR3 loop: CASSSGLAGERTQYF. The CDR3 DNA reads as TGTGCCAGCAGCTCCGGACTAGCGGGAGAGAGGACCCAGTACTTC. Complete variable domain (other parts from reference TRBV28 and TRBJ2-5): DVKVTQSSRYLVKRTGEKVFLECVQDMDHENMFWYRQDPGLGLRLIYFSYDVKMKEKGDIPEGYSVSREKKERFSLILESASTNQTSMYLCASSSGLAGERTQYFGPGTRLLVL.